Presented here are 22 T cell receptor beta chains from one specimen sequenced in a study of cytomegalovirus exposure and HLA in healthy donors. Use of 60 Vbeta and 13 Jbeta primers characterized the PCR. Produced via immunoSEQ multiplex PCR; TCRdb's table is partial and in-frame only. The sample carries approximately 200,000 clones, around 77% recorded once. The sequencing sample was made of PBMCs. The receptor set was obtained from a young woman in good health and CMV-seronegative.

This clone was picked up a small number of times. V and J are TRBV5-1 and TRBJ1-2; TRBD1 agrees at 9 bases. The V and J ends lost 0 bases and 8 bases, in that order; junction bases with no gene match: 2. The germline V gene has CDR1 SGHRS and CDR2 YFSETQ. The CDR3 sequence is 13 residues long. The CDR3 DNA reads as TGCGCCAGCAGCTTGGGACAGGGGGAAGGCTACACCTTC. Encoded protein: CASSLGQGEGYTF.

The V call is TRBV9, the J call TRBJ1-2; the match to TRBD1 covers 7 bases. Germline CDR1 is SGDLS and CDR2 is YYNGEE. V dropped 2 bases and J dropped 7; count of bases not matched to a gene: 5. CDR3 size: 13 residues. Here the CDR3 reads CASSVREGAGYTF. CDR3 nucleotides: TGTGCCAGCAGCGTCCGGGAGGGGGCTGGCTACACCTTC.

This clone has a handful of counts. The chain uses TRBV5-1 and TRBJ1-3, with D perhaps matching TRBD1 (6 bases). Germline assignment: CDR1 SGHRS and CDR2 YFSETQ. This CDR3 has 13 amino acids. V gave up 4 bases and J gave up 7 bases, with 12 bases separating them. CDR3 nucleotide sequence: TGCGCCAGCAGCCCCGGACAGACGAACACCATATATTTT. Translated, it gives CASSPGQTNTIYF.

The chain uses TRBV9 and TRBJ1-6; possible D gene TRBD1, 6 bases. V lost 0 bases and J lost 9, with 13 bases in between. Germline-derived CDR1 and CDR2 are SGDLS and YYNGEE. CDR3 length: 15 residues. CDR3 region: CASSVDEGVGSPLHF. CDR3 coding DNA: TGTGCCAGCAGCGTAGATGAGGGGGTCGGTTCACCCCTCCACTTT.

This rearrangement joins TRBV19 to TRBJ2-5, with 8 bases matching TRBD2. The germline gives CDR1 LNHDA, CDR2 SQIVND (reference sequence). The CDR3 loop spans 15 amino acids. The J segment lost 3 bases and the V segment lost 9 bases, leaving 12 bases of the junction unmatched. CDR3 in amino acids: CASSLGLAGEETQYF. The DNA of the CDR3 is TGTGCCAGCAGTCTTGGACTAGCCGGGGAAGAGACCCAGTACTTC.

V and J are TRBV2 and TRBJ1-5, with D uncertain. Germline lookup yields CDR1 SNHLY and CDR2 FYNNEI. V dropped 2 bases and J dropped 4 bases, with 9 bases sitting between them. This CDR3 spans 14 amino acids. The CDR3 spells CASSESGRNQPQHF. The CDR3 DNA sequence: TGTGCCAGCAGTGAATCAGGCAGGAATCAGCCCCAGCATTTT.

CDR3 sequence (DNA): TGTGCCAGCAGTGAATCAGATCAAGAGACCCAGTACTTC. Its translation is CASSESDQETQYF. The V gene is TRBV6-1, the J gene TRBJ2-5, with D hard to call. The CDR3 has 13 amino acids. Germline CDR1 MNHNS, CDR2 SASEGT. V dropped 2 bases and J dropped 2 bases, with 6 bases sitting between them.

The V call is TRBV7-9, the J call TRBJ1-3; 10 positions agree with TRBD1. This CDR3 region has 16 residues. Germline-derived CDR1 and CDR2 are SEHNR and FQNEAQ (reference sequence). Germline trimming cut 4 bases from V and 8 bases from J; bases unmatched to any gene: 11. Written as DNA, the CDR3 is TGTGCCAGCAGCTCGAACCGGGACAGGGGTCGGGACACCATATATTTT. Protein product: CASSSNRDRGRDTIYF.

This rearrangement joins TRBV5-1 to TRBJ2-7; 10 positions agree with TRBD1. V was pared by 0 bases and J by 5 bases, with 2 bases of the junction left unmatched. The CDR3 length is 14 residues. Germline values: CDR1 SGHRS, CDR2 YFSETQ. The CDR3 region is CASSLGQGADEQYF. The CDR3 DNA follows: TGCGCCAGCAGCTTGGGACAGGGGGCCGACGAGCAGTACTTC.

The gene calls are TRBV4-1 and TRBJ2-7, with 11 bases matching TRBD1. This CDR3 spans 15 amino acids. V gave up 0 bases and J gave up 4 bases; unmatched junction bases: 2. Germline lookup yields CDR1 MGHRA and CDR2 YSYEKL. Here the CDR3 DNA reads TGCGCCAGCAGCCAAGAGGACAGGGGGCGGTACGAGCAGTACTTC. Its protein is CASSQEDRGRYEQYF.

The chain is built from TRBV28 and TRBJ1-2; a possible D gene is TRBD1 (5 bases). Per the germline V gene, CDR1 is MDHEN and CDR2 is SYDVKM. The length of the CDR3 is 19 residues. Trimming shortened V by 8 bases and J by 0 bases, and 28 bases separated the two germline ends. Here the CDR3 reads CASPPTSRTRGLPNYGYTF. CDR3 nucleotides: TGTGCCAGCCCTCCAACGTCTCGGACACGGGGACTACCTAACTATGGCTACACCTTC.

This clone was seen only once. The chain carries TRBV5-1 and TRBJ2-1; possible D gene TRBD2, 6 bases. Germline values: CDR1 SGHRS, CDR2 YFSETQ. The CDR3 is 14 amino acids. V lost 4 bases and J 5 bases, leaving 13 bases between the germline ends. CDR3 loop: CASSQPGLHNEQFF. The CDR3 bases are TGCGCCAGCAGCCAACCGGGACTGCACAATGAGCAGTTCTTC.

V is TRBV19 and J is TRBJ2-1; the match to TRBD1 covers 12 bases. V was pared by 10 bases and J by 7 bases, with 11 bases of the junction left unmatched. CDR3 size: 15 residues. In germline, CDR1 is LNHDA, CDR2 SQIVND (reference sequence). CDR3 sequence reads: CATSGGQGAWNEQFF. DNA of the CDR3: TGTGCCACCTCCGGGGGACAGGGGGCATGGAATGAGCAGTTCTTC.

This sequence joins TRBV11-2 and TRBJ1-1, with unresolved D. V was trimmed by 4 bases and J by 4 bases, leaving 22 bases between them. CDR1 is SGHAT and CDR2 is FQNNGV in the germline V gene. The CDR3 extends over 17 amino acids. CDR3 in amino acids: CASSYSSFGKYRTEAFF. The DNA of the CDR3 is TGTGCCAGCAGCTATTCTTCATTCGGGAAGTACCGCACTGAAGCTTTCTTT.

The gene calls are TRBV29-1 and TRBJ1-1, with 7 bases that match TRBD1. Germline V gene data show CDR1 as SQVTM and CDR2 as ANQGSEA. CDR3 length: 13 residues. V lost 4 bases and J lost 7; bases outside the gene matches: 9. CDR3 coding DNA: TGCAGCGTTGCCGGGGACAGCATCAGTGAAGCTTTCTTT. Protein product: CSVAGDSISEAFF.

The J gene is TRBJ2-3, the V gene TRBV9; 13 bases are a match to TRBD2. The J segment lost 2 bases and the V segment lost 4 bases, leaving 4 bases of the junction unmatched. The CDR3 runs 16 residues. Germline V gene data show CDR1 as SGDLS and CDR2 as YYNGEE. The chain's CDR3 is CASSRTSGSVTDTQYF. The CDR3, as DNA: TGTGCCAGCAGCCGGACTAGCGGGAGCGTCACAGATACGCAGTATTTT. Together with reference TRBV9 and TRBJ2-3, the CDR3 gives the full variable domain: DSGVTQTPKHLITATGQRVTLRCSPRSGDLSVYWYQQSLDQGLQFLIQYYNGEERAKGNILERFSAQQFPDLHSELNLSSLELGDSALYFCASSRTSGSVTDTQYFGPGTRLTVL.

This clone turned up a few times. This chain joins TRBV4-1 and TRBJ1-5; 7 nucleotides align to TRBD1. The trim removed 1 base at V and 2 bases at J, leaving 5 bases unmatched. Germline V CDR1 and CDR2: MGHRA, YSYEKL. The CDR3 covers 16 residues. The CDR3 DNA reads as TGCGCCAGCAGCCAAGGACAGGGTGGGCGCAATCAGCCCCAGCATTTT. This encodes CASSQGQGGRNQPQHF.

As concerns this clone: An end of the junction differs from the germline gene, which may be a read error. V and J are TRBV7-9 and TRBJ1-3; D perhaps matches TRBD1 (5 bases). The CDR3 covers 16 residues. The germline gives CDR1 SEHNR, CDR2 FQNEAQ (reference sequence). This CDR3 reads CSSDPPTGGSGNTIYF. The DNA for the CDR3 is TGTTCCAGCGATCCCCCTACGGGGGGGTCTGGAAACACCATATATTTT.

This chain uses TRBV20-1 with TRBJ2-7, with D uncertain. Germline V gene data show CDR1 as DFQATT and CDR2 as SNEGSKA (reference sequence). The CDR3 extends over 11 amino acids. V was trimmed by 1 base and J by 4 bases, leaving 5 bases between them. In DNA form, the CDR3 reads TGCAGTGCTAGAGCCCGTTACGAGCAGTACTTC. Protein sequence: CSARARYEQYF.

The rearrangement joins TRBV5-4 to TRBJ2-7; 9 bases are a match to TRBD1. The CDR3 consists of 14 residues. CDR1 is SGHNT, CDR2 YYREEE, per germline (reference sequence). Losses at the gene ends were 3 bases for V and 3 bases for J; bases not matched to a gene: 4. This CDR3 reads CASSSGQGIYEQYF. As DNA, the CDR3 is TGTGCCAGCAGCTCGGGACAGGGAATCTACGAGCAGTACTTC.

The V and J genes are TRBV5-4 and TRBJ1-2; D may be TRBD1 (5 bases). Trimming left V 1 base short and J 3 bases short, with 13 bases between. The CDR3 runs to 15 residues. Germline CDR1 SGHNT, CDR2 YYREEE (reference sequence). CDR3 nucleotides: TGTGCCAGCAGCTTGCCACAGGCCCGGGACTATGGCTACACCTTC. This encodes CASSLPQARDYGYTF.

The chain joins TRBV19 to TRBJ2-3; 10 bases map to TRBD2. CDR1 and CDR2 (germline): LNHDA, SQIVND (reference sequence). The V segment lost 4 bases and the J segment 5 bases; nucleotides outside the gene matches: 6. This CDR3 is built from 15 residues. CDR3 sequence (DNA): TGTGCCAGTAGTAGTCGAGCGGGAGGGCTAGATACGCAGTATTTT. Amino acid sequence: CASSSRAGGLDTQYF.